This T cell receptor beta chain was captured in a study of T-cell memory formation after mild COVID-19. Study in general: Clusters of TCRs were largely donor specific.

Trimming at V came to 5 bases and at J to 5 bases, leaving 9 bases not matched to a gene. Germline loops: CDR1 ENHRY, CDR2 SYGVKD. The CDR3 is 15 amino acids. This clonotype was picked up many times. Antigen unknown. TCRdb re-derived calls from the 5' RACE reads in MiXCR, one entry per CDR3 protein. Seen here are roughly 500,000 distinct CDR3 sequences, about 20% observed once, and the top ten hold roughly an eighth. Overall study results and limits: Shrinking CD4+ clones resided mostly in CM and EM, and CD8+ ones in EMRA.

The rearrangement uses TRBV10-3 and TRBJ2-1; 7 bases map to TRBD1. The sequenced sample was PBMCs or a T cell subset sorted from them (not recorded which). The TCR comes from an adult woman who had mild COVID-19 (a few samples of this study predate the infection). Cell type and time point are not known. The CDR3 DNA sequence: TGTGCCATCAGTAGGCCGGACAGGTGGAACAATGAGCAGTTCTTC. Protein sequence: CAISRPDRWNNEQFF.